A selection of T cell receptor beta chains follows, all from one sample in a study of T cells in localized non-small cell lung cancer. The table came from immunoSEQ multiplex PCR; TCRdb's copy has only in-frame clones and leaves some out. The sample includes 2,700 or so clones, more than 20% of them seen just once. The material sequenced was lung tumor tissue, taken before any cancer treatment. The receptors derive from a woman aged 35-70 years with stage I lung adenocarcinoma. The CDR3 runs from the conserved cysteine through the conserved F or W. The order of the fields is clone size, D gene, V gene, J gene, CDR3 protein, CDR3 DNA. The D gene is left open where the match is weak. Not all rows give a size; the values are once, few, many and, for expanded clones, a class.

NA,TRBD1,TRBV7-7,TRBJ1-2,CASSPGTEIFGYTF,TGTGCCAGCAGCCCAGGGACAGAAATCTTTGGCTACACCTTC
few,NA,TRBV6-8,TRBJ1-2,CASSPHSGTSYGYTF,TGTGCCAGCAGCCCCCACTCGGGGACGTCCTATGGCTACACCTTC
NA,NA,TRBV14,TRBJ2-5,CASSLKGWDPSKETQYF,TGTGCCAGCAGCCTCAAAGGATGGGACCCTAGCAAAGAGACCCAGTACTTC
few,TRBD2,TRBV28,TRBJ2-2,CASSSRLLAGGNTGELFF,TGTGCCAGCAGTTCCAGACTTCTAGCGGGAGGGAACACCGGGGAGCTGTTTTTT
NA,NA,TRBV19,TRBJ1-5,CASSILEGPQHF,TGTGCCAGTAGTATACTGGAAGGGCCCCAGCATTTT
NA,NA,TRBV6-8,TRBJ1-1,CASSWVNTEAFF,TGTGCCAGCAGTTGGGTGAACACTGAAGCTTTCTTT
medium-sized,TRBD1,TRBV11-3,TRBJ1-6,CASSPGQLGGTYNSPLHF,TGTGCCAGCAGCCCGGGACAGTTGGGTGGCACCTATAATTCACCCCTCCACTTT
few,NA,TRBV11-3,TRBJ1-3,CASRTGAGAGNTIYF,TGTGCCAGCAGGACGGGAGCAGGGGCGGGAAACACCATATATTTT
NA,TRBD2,TRBV6-8,TRBJ2-1,CASSPEGSGRAGEQFF,TGTGCCAGCAGCCCCGAAGGTAGCGGGAGGGCTGGTGAGCAGTTCTTC
few,TRBD1,TRBV11-3,TRBJ2-4,CASSLPGQDQNIQYF,TGTGCCAGCAGCTTACCGGGACAGGACCAAAACATTCAGTACTTC
NA,TRBD2,TRBV10-1,TRBJ2-1,CASSEGTSGGNEQFF,TGCGCCAGCAGTGAGGGGACTAGCGGGGGCAATGAGCAGTTCTTC
NA,NA,TRBV19,TRBJ1-5,CASRRFGSFSNQPQHF,TGTGCCAGTAGAAGATTCGGGTCTTTTAGCAATCAGCCCCAGCATTTT
NA,NA,TRBV19,TRBJ2-2,CASSRTSGSADTGELFF,TGTGCCAGTAGTAGAACGTCGGGCTCCGCGGACACCGGGGAGCTGTTTTTT
medium-sized,NA,TRBV11-3,TRBJ1-3,CASSLDAGVGGTIYF,TGTGCCAGCAGCTTAGATGCTGGGGTGGGGGGCACCATATATTTT
few,NA,TRBV9,TRBJ2-6,CASRHPSDLTGANVLTF,TGTGCCAGCAGACACCCTTCGGACTTAACTGGGGCCAACGTCCTGACTTTC
NA,TRBD2,TRBV11-3,TRBJ2-7,CASSFTSGGSYEQYF,TGTGCCAGCAGCTTTACTAGCGGGGGCTCCTACGAGCAGTACTTC
NA,NA,TRBV29-1,TRBJ1-2,CSVQLLGGGGYGYTF,TGCAGCGTTCAGCTTCTGGGGGGCGGCGGTTATGGCTACACCTTC
few,NA,TRBV11-3,TRBJ2-1,CASSFGLTSRSYNEQFF,TGTGCCAGCAGCTTTGGTCTGACTAGTCGATCCTACAATGAGCAGTTCTTC
NA,NA,TRBV15,TRBJ2-5,CATSRDLNEETQYF,TGTGCCACCAGCAGAGATCTGAATGAAGAGACCCAGTACTTC
few,TRBD1,TRBV11-3,TRBJ1-1,CASSWTGENTEAFF,TGTGCCAGCAGCTGGACAGGGGAGAACACTGAAGCTTTCTTT
NA,NA,TRBV29-1,TRBJ2-3,CSVGADSTDTQYF,TGCAGCGTTGGGGCCGATAGCACAGATACGCAGTATTTT
medium-sized,TRBD1,TRBV11-3,TRBJ1-1,CASSLDTGGQGLEAFF,TGTGCCAGCAGCTTAGACACGGGAGGACAGGGTCTTGAAGCTTTCTTT
few,NA,TRBV6-1,TRBJ1-5,CASSEGWLMARGNQPQHF,TGTGCCAGCAGTGAAGGGTGGTTGATGGCGAGGGGCAATCAGCCCCAGCATTTT
NA,NA,TRBV19,TRBJ2-7,CASSIGGNSYEQYF,TGTGCCAGTAGTATAGGGGGGAACTCCTACGAGCAGTACTTC
NA,TRBD1,TRBV9,TRBJ1-1,CASNNRGRTEAFF,TGTGCCAGCAATAACAGGGGGAGGACTGAAGCTTTCTTT
NA,NA,TRBV30,TRBJ2-4,CAWRAGTPPLGKAKNIQYF,TGTGCCTGGAGGGCGGGGACTCCGCCGCTGGGGAAAGCCAAAAACATTCAGTACTTC
NA,NA,TRBV29-1,TRBJ1-2,CSVQDGNYGYTF,TGCAGCGTCCAAGACGGAAACTATGGCTACACCTTC
NA,NA,TRBV19,TRBJ1-2,CASSIDGNNYGYTF,TGTGCCAGTAGTATTGACGGGAATAACTATGGCTACACCTTC
NA,TRBD1,TRBV19,TRBJ2-6,CASKITGGTGANVLTF,TGTGCCAGTAAAATTACAGGGGGCACTGGGGCCAACGTCCTGACTTTC
NA,NA,TRBV29-1,TRBJ1-2,CSVGRPGEDYGYTF,TGCAGCGTTGGACGGCCCGGGGAGGACTATGGCTACACCTTC
NA,NA,TRBV19,TRBJ2-3,CASSIGGPDTQYF,TGTGCCAGTAGTATAGGGGGGCCAGATACGCAGTATTTT
few,TRBD1,TRBV15,TRBJ1-4,CATRQQGPYNEKLFF,TGTGCCACCAGACAACAGGGGCCCTATAATGAAAAACTGTTTTTT
NA,NA,TRBV5-1,TRBJ1-4,CASSQTDRENEKLFF,TGCGCCAGCAGCCAGACCGACAGAGAGAATGAAAAACTGTTTTTT
few,TRBD2,TRBV11-3,TRBJ2-1,CASSHPGLAGGLSYNEQFF,TGTGCCAGCAGCCACCCGGGACTAGCGGGAGGACTATCCTACAATGAGCAGTTCTTC
NA,TRBD1,TRBV15,TRBJ1-5,CATSHDRARNQPQHF,TGTGCCACCAGCCATGACAGGGCTCGCAATCAGCCCCAGCATTTT
NA,TRBD2,TRBV9,TRBJ2-1,CASSGLAGQSYNEQFF,TGTGCCAGCAGCGGGTTAGCGGGGCAATCCTACAATGAGCAGTTCTTC
few,NA,TRBV7-2,TRBJ1-4,CASSWGAGEKLFF,TGTGCCAGCAGCTGGGGCGCAGGGGAAAAACTGTTTTTT
NA,NA,TRBV29-1,TRBJ1-1,CSVVKGQGTEAFF,TGCAGCGTTGTCAAGGGGCAGGGGACTGAAGCTTTCTTT
NA,NA,TRBV10-3,TRBJ1-5,CAISEFGNSNQPQHF,TGTGCCATCAGTGAGTTCGGGAATAGCAATCAGCCCCAGCATTTT
few,NA,TRBV6-8,TRBJ1-5,CASSSGRNPGQPQHF,TGTGCCAGCAGTTCGGGACGTAACCCGGGGCAGCCCCAGCATTTT
medium-sized,TRBD1,TRBV6-8,TRBJ2-7,CASSTTGREQYF,TGTGCCAGCAGCACGACAGGGCGGGAGCAGTACTTC
medium-sized,TRBD2,TRBV11-3,TRBJ2-3,CASSTSGGEDTQYF,TGTGCCAGCAGCACTAGCGGGGGGGAAGATACGCAGTATTTT
medium-sized,NA,TRBV1,TRBJ2-6,CASTQGANVLTF,TGCGCCAGCACCCAAGGGGCCAACGTCCTGACTTTC
few,TRBD1,TRBV6-8,TRBJ1-2,CASSYSTGDGYTF,TGTGCCAGCAGTTACTCGACAGGGGATGGCTACACCTTC
NA,NA,TRBV18,TRBJ1-1,CASSPGDIENTEAFF,TGTGCCAGCTCACCTGGGGACATAGAGAACACTGAAGCTTTCTTT
few,TRBD1,TRBV5-1,TRBJ2-7,CASTFGQGAYEQYF,TGCGCCAGCACCTTCGGACAGGGGGCCTACGAGCAGTACTTC
NA,NA,TRBV28,TRBJ2-2,CASSLDLVGELFF,TGTGCCAGCAGTTTGGACCTAGTCGGGGAGCTGTTTTTT
few,TRBD1,TRBV6-8,TRBJ2-3,CAINRGRSTDTQYF,TGTGCCATCAACAGGGGGAGAAGCACAGATACGCAGTATTTT
few,TRBD1,TRBV11-3,TRBJ1-1,CASSRQGQENTEAFF,TGTGCCAGCAGCCGTCAAGGACAGGAGAACACTGAAGCTTTCTTT
NA,NA,TRBV11-3,TRBJ1-5,CASSLIGDYMHQPQHF,TGTGCCAGCAGCTTAATCGGGGACTACATGCATCAGCCCCAGCATTTT
medium-sized,NA,TRBV11-3,TRBJ2-1,CASSRDRGSAYNEQFF,TGTGCCAGCAGCCGAGACAGAGGATCAGCCTACAATGAGCAGTTCTTC
NA,TRBD1,TRBV12-5,TRBJ2-7,CASGTGVYEQYF,TGTGCCAGCGGGACAGGGGTGTACGAGCAGTACTTC
NA,TRBD1,TRBV10-2,TRBJ2-1,CASSGPGQGANEQFF,TGCGCCAGCAGTGGACCGGGACAGGGGGCTAATGAGCAGTTCTTC
NA,NA,TRBV12-5,TRBJ1-4,CASNRWGNEKLFF,TGTGCCAGCAACAGATGGGGCAATGAAAAACTGTTTTTT
NA,NA,TRBV6-1,TRBJ2-5,CASSEAVTRGAYQETQYF,TGTGCCAGCAGTGAAGCGGTGACTCGGGGAGCGTACCAAGAGACCCAGTACTTC
few,NA,TRBV11-3,TRBJ1-2,CASSLRGHFYGYTF,TGTGCCAGCAGCTTGAGGGGACATTTCTATGGCTACACCTTC
few,TRBD1,TRBV11-3,TRBJ2-7,CASRRGTGASYEQYF,TGTGCCAGCAGACGGGGGACAGGGGCCTCCTACGAGCAGTACTTC
few,NA,TRBV7-2,TRBJ1-1,CASRVFMNTEAFF,TGTGCCAGCAGGGTCTTTATGAACACTGAAGCTTTCTTT
few,NA,TRBV11-3,TRBJ1-6,CASSSMTRRGGSPLHF,TGTGCCAGCAGCTCCATGACCCGCAGGGGCGGTTCACCCCTCCACTTT